The following is a T cell receptor beta chain sequence with its context. These data belong to a study of shared T cell receptors in the human thymus. V gave up 7 bases and J gave up 9 bases, with 10 bases separating them. CDR3 length: 10 amino acids. CDR1 is SQVTM and CDR2 is ANQGSEA in the germline V gene. Profiling relied on immunoSEQ multiplex PCR, and the TCRdb table lists in-frame clones only, not all of them. Of about 730,000 clones in the sample, approximately 83% are singletons; the top ten hold roughly 0.01%. The same specimen was also included in a second study, on human thymus T cells. From that report: Gene usage (both V and J) appeared biased in thymic and blood repertoires. Thymic repertoires from unrelated individuals overlapped highly, related research reported.

The sequence was obtained from a girl under three years old with a congenital heart defect. Sequenced material: thymocytes. The genes are TRBV29-1 and TRBJ2-1; possible D gene TRBD1, 6 bases. This CDR3 reads CSARQVEQFF. In nucleotides, the CDR3 is TGCAGCGCCCGACAGGTTGAGCAGTTCTTC.